This TCR beta chain was recorded in a study of technical replicates of blood from a few donors. Data came from immunoSEQ multiplex PCR; TCRdb stores just in-frame clones and leaves some out. This table has about 84,000 clones, 93% appearing once. This TCR was recovered from a human donor in good health. Sequenced material: T cells isolated from PBMCs.

Written as DNA, the CDR3 is TGTGCCAGCAGCCTCGGGGGGAGGCAAGGCTACACCTTC. It codes for CASSLGGRQGYTF. The chain recombines TRBV6-5 with TRBJ1-2; a possible D gene is TRBD1 (5 bases). Germline V gene data show CDR1 as MNHEY and CDR2 as SVGAGI. The V gene lost 6 bases and the J gene lost 8 bases, with 16 bases spanning the gap. This CDR3 is 13 amino acids long.